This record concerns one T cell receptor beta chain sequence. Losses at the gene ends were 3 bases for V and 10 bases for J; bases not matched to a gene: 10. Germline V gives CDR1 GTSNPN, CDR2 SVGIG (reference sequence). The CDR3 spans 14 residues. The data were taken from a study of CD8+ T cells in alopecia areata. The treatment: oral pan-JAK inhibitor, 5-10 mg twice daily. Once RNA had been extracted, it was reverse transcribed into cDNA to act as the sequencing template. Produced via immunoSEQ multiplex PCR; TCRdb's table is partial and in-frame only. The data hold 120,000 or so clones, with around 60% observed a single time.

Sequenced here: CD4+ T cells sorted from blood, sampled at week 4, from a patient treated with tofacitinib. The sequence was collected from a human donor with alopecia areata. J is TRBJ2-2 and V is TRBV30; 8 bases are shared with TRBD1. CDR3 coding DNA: TGTGCCTGGAGGGACAGGGTCGACTCGGAGGAGCTGTTTTTT. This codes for CAWRDRVDSEELFF.